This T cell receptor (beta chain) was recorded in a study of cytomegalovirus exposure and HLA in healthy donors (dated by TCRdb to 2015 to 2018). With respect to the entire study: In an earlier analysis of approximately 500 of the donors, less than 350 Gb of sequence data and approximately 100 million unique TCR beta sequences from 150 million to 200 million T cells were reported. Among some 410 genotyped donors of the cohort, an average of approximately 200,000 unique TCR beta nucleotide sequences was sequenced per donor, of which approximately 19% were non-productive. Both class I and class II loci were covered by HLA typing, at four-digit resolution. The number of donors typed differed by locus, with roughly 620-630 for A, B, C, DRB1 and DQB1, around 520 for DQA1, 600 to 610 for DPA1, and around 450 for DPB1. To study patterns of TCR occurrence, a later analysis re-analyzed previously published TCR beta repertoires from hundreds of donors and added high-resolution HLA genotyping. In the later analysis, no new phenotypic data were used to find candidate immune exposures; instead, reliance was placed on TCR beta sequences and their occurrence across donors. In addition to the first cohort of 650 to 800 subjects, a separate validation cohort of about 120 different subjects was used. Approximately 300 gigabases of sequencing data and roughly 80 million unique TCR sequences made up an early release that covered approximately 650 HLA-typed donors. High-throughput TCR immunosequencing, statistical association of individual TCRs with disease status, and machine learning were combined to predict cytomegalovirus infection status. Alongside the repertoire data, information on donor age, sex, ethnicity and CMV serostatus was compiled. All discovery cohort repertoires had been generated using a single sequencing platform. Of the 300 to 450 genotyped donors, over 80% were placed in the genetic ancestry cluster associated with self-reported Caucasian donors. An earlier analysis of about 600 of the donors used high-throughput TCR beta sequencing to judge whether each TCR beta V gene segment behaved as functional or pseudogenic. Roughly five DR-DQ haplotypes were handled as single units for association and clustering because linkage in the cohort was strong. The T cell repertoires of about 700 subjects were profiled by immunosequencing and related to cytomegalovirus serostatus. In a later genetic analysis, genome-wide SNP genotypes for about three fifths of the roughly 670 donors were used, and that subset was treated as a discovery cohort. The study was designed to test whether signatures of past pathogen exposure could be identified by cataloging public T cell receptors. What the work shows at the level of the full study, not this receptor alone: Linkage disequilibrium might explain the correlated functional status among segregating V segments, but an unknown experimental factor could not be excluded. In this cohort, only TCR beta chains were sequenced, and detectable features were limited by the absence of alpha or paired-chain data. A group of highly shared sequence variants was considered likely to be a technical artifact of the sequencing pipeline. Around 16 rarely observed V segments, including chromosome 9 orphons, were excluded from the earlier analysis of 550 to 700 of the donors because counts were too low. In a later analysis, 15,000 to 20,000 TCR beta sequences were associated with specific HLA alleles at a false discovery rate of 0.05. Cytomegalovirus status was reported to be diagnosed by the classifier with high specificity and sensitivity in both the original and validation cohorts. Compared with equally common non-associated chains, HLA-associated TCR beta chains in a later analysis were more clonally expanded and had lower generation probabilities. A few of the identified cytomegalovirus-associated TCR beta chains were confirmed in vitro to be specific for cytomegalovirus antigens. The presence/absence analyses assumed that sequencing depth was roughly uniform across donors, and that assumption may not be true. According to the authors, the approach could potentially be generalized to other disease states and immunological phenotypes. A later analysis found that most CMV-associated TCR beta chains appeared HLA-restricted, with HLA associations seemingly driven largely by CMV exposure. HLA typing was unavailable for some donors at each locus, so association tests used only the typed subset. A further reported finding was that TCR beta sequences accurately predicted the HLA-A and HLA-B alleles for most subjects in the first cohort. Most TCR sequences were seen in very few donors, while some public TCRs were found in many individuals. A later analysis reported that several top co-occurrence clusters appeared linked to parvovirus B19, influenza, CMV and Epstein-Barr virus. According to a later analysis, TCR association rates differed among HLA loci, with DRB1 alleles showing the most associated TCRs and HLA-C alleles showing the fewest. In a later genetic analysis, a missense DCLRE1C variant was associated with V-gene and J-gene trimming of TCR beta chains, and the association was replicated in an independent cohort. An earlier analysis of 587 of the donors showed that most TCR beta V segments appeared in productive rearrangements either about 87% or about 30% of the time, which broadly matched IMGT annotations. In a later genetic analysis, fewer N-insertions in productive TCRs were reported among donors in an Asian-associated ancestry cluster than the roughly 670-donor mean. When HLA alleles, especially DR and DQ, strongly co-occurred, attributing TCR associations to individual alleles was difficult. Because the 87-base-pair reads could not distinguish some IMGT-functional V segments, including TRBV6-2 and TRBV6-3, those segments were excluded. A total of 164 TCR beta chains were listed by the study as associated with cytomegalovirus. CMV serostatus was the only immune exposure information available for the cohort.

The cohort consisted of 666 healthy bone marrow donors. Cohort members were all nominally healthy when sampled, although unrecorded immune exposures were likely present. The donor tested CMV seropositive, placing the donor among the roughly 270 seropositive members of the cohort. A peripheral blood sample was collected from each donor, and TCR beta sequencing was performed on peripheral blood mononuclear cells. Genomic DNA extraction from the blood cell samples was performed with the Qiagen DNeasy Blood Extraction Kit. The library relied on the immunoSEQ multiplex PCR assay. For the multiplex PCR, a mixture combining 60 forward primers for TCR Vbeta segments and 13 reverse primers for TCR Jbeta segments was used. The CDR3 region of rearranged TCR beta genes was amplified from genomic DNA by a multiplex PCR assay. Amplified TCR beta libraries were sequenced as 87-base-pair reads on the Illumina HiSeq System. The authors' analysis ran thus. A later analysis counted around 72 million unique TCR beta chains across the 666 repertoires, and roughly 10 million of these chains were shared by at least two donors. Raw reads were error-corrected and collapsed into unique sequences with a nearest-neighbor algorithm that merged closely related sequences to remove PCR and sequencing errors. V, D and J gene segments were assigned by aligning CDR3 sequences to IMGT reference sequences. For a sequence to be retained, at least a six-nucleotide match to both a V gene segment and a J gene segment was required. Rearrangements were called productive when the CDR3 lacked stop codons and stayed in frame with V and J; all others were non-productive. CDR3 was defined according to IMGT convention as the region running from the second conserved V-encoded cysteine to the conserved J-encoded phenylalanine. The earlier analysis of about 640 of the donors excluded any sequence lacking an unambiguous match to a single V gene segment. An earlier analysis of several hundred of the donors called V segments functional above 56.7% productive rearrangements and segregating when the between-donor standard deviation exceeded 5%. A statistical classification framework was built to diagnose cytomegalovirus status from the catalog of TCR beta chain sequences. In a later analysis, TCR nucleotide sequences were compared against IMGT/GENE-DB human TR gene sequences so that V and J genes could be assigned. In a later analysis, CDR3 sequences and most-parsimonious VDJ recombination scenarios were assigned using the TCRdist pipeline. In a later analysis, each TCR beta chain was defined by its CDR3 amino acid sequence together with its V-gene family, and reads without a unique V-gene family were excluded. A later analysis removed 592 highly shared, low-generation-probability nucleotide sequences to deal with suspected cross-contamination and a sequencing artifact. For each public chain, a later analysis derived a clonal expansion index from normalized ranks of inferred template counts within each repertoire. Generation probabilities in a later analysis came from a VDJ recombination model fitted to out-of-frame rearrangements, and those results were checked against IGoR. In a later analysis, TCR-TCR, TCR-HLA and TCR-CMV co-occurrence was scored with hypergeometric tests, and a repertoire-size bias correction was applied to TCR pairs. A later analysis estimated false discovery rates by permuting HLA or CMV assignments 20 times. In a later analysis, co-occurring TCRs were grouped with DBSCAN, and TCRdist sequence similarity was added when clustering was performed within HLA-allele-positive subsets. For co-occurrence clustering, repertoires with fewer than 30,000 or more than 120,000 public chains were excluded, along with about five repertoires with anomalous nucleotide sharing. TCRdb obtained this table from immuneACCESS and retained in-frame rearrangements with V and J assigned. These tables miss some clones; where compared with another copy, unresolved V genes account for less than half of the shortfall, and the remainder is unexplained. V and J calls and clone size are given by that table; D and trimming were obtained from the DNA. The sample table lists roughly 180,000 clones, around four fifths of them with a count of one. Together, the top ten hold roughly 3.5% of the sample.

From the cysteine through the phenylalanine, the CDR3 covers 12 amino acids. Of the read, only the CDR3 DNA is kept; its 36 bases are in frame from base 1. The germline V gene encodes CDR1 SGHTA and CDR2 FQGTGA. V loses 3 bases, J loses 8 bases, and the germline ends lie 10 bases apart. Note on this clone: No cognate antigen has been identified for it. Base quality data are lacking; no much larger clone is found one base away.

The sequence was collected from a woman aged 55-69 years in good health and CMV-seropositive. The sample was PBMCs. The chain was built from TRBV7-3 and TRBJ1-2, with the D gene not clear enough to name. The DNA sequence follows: TGTGCCAGCAGCTTCCTACTATGGGGCTACACCTTC. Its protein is CASSFLLWGYTF.